This T cell receptor (beta chain) comes out of a study of cytomegalovirus exposure and HLA in healthy donors. This CDR3 is 16 amino acids long. CDR1 and CDR2 (germline): LGHNA, YNFKEQ. With V trimmed by 4 bases and J by 2 bases, 6 bases remained unmatched. The protocol was immunoSEQ multiplex PCR, while the TCRdb copy is restricted to in-frame clones and leaves out a portion. The sample shows some 160,000 clones, approximately 89% of them seen only once. The sequenced material came from PBMCs. The chain employs TRBV4-2 and TRBJ2-2; 8 nucleotides line up with TRBD1. The source is a man younger than 35 in good health and CMV-seronegative. The CDR3 DNA follows: TGTGCCAGCAGCCGACTGACAGGGGCCAACACCGGGGAGCTGTTTTTT. Protein product: CASSRLTGANTGELFF.